Reported below is one TCR beta chain. V was pared by 5 bases and J by 5 bases, with 10 bases between. This CDR3 spans 12 amino acids. CDR1 is PRHDT and CDR2 is FYEKMQ in the germline V gene (reference sequence). The data were obtained in a study of CD8+ T cells in alopecia areata. Study information: The share of scalp area affected provided the severity score for treated patients.

The treatment denotes: oral pan-JAK inhibitor, 5-10 mg twice daily. RNA, once extracted, was reverse transcribed into cDNA for use as the sequencing template. TCRdb's table, derived via immunoSEQ multiplex PCR, lists solely in-frame clones and lacks some. Among some 220,000 clones listed, more than 45% were seen once. The gene calls are TRBV13 and TRBJ2-7; D is perhaps TRBD1 (6 bases). The input for sequencing was CD4+ T cells sorted from blood, taken at week 4, from a patient treated with tofacitinib. This clonotype originated in a human donor with alopecia areata. The CDR3 loop reads CASSLRQDEQYF. In DNA form, the CDR3 reads TGTGCCAGCAGCCTTCGACAGGACGAGCAGTACTTC.